The 8 T cell receptor beta chains given below trace back to one sample, sequenced in a study of metastatic and nonmetastatic thyroid tumors (dated by TCRdb to the early 2020s). To prepare the library, PCR was applied. TCRdb names Illumina HiSeq 4000 as the instrument used. TCRdb's own reprocessing of the public reads used fastp at Q25 and MiXCR and kept productive beta chains. This sample has about 25,000 clones in its table, and 20% to 25% of those were observed once. The ten largest clones represent about 30% of the sample. None of the patients had been given any treatment before thyroid surgery. Sequencing input: blood. The source of these receptors is a male donor with papillary thyroid cancer or a benign thyroid nodule (not recorded which). Some clones in this sample may be carry-over from other donors' samples.

This clone was picked up a small number of times. The chain carries TRBV6-5 and TRBJ2-7; 12 nucleotides match TRBD2. This CDR3 has 17 residues. V lost 3 bases and J lost 3; bases outside the gene matches: 9. Germline V gene sequence: CDR1 MNHEY, CDR2 SVGAGI. In DNA, the CDR3 is TGTGCCAGCAGTTATCGGACTAGCGGGAAATTAAACTACGAGCAGTACTTC. Amino acids: CASSYRTSGKLNYEQYF.

The table lists this clone with many counts. CDR3 nucleotides: TGCGCCAGCAGCTTGACGCTGGGACTGTCCTCCTACAATGAGCAGTTCTTC. Residues: CASSLTLGLSSYNEQFF. V is TRBV5-1 and J is TRBJ2-1; D may be TRBD2 (6 bases). Between the trimmed V and J ends, which lost 1 base and 0 bases, there was a span of 14 bases. CDR1 is SGHRS and CDR2 is YFSETQ in the germline V gene. The CDR3 consists of 17 residues.

This clone was picked up many times. The genes are TRBV4-1 and TRBJ1-5; D might be TRBD1 (5 bases). Germline CDR1 is MGHRA and CDR2 is YSYEKL. The CDR3 sequence is 16 residues long. Trimming took 2 bases from V and 5 from J, leaving 16 bases between them. In DNA form, the CDR3 reads TGCGCCAGCAGCCAACAGCCGGGACTCATGGATCAGCCCCAGCATTTT. Amino acid sequence: CASSQQPGLMDQPQHF.

This clone was found many times. V gene TRBV6-1 combines with J gene TRBJ1-2; 7 nucleotides line up with TRBD1. CDR1 and CDR2 from the germline V gene are MNHNS and SASEGT. The CDR3 runs 13 residues. V shed 7 bases and J 6 bases; nucleotides not matched to a gene: 8. The CDR3 DNA is TGTGCCAGCACCCAAACAGGGGTGGATGGCTACACCTTC. This translates into CASTQTGVDGYTF.

This clone was detected a few times. The V call is TRBV6-4, the J call TRBJ2-7; 9 bases map to TRBD2. Germline assignment: CDR1 MRHNA and CDR2 SNTAGT. The CDR3 spans 16 residues. Trimming removed 7 bases from V and 0 bases from J; junction bases left unmatched: 10. CDR3 region: CASIPGLASLSYEQYF. CDR3 bases: TGTGCCAGCATTCCCGGACTAGCGTCTCTCTCCTACGAGCAGTACTTC.

There are many counts of this clone. The chain combines TRBV7-6 with TRBJ1-5; TRBD1 is a possible D gene (5 bases). V was shortened by 0 bases and J by 5 bases, with 5 bases between the two germline ends. CDR3 length: 13 residues. Germline lookup yields CDR1 SGHVS and CDR2 FNYEAQ. CDR3 coding DNA: TGTGCCAGCAGCTTAGCAGGGGATCAGCCCCAGCATTTT. As protein: CASSLAGDQPQHF.

In its sample, this clone was seen many times. This sequence joins TRBV6-2 or TRBV6-3 and TRBJ1-5; tentative D call: TRBD1 (6 bases). Germline CDR1 reads MNHEY; CDR2 reads SVGEGT. The V end lost 6 bases, the J end lost 5 bases, and 17 bases lay between the germline ends. The CDR3 contains 15 residues. Here the CDR3 DNA reads TGTGCCAGCAGACCCAAGGGGGGTCAGTATCAGCCCCAGCATTTT. Translated: CASRPKGGQYQPQHF.

This clone has at least ten counts. The V and J genes are TRBV28 and TRBJ1-2, with D uncertain. Germline V gene lookup returns CDR1 MDHEN and CDR2 SYDVKM. This CDR3 has 15 residues. Trimming shortened V by 6 bases and J by 0 bases, and 14 bases separated the two germline ends. Here the CDR3 DNA reads TGTGCCAGCAGCTATAGCCCTAAATCTAACTATGGCTACACCTTC. This gives the protein CASSYSPKSNYGYTF.